This TCR beta chain originates from a study of T cell repertoires in aging, cancer and after chemotherapy. Whole-study results and caveats: In cancer patients, declining TCR diversity with age involved lost richness and lost evenness. Rebound thymic output was suggested by rising median generation probability during chemotherapy in each cancer cohort.

Amplification of TCR beta used genomic DNA extracted from peripheral blood. Trimming cost V 1 base and J 4 bases, with 8 bases left between them. The CDR3 spans 13 residues. Germline V lookup: CDR1 SGHNT, CDR2 YYREEE (reference sequence). Notes on this clonotype: The antigen remains unidentified. A much larger clone lies one base from this, so it may be a read error.

A mixed TRB-A/B primer pool amplified rearranged TRB by multiplex touch-down PCR. TCRdb passed the multiplex PCR reads through MiXCR, listing each CDR3 protein once. This sample carries around 10,000 distinct CDR3 sequences, roughly 32% of them seen once, and the ten largest clones take 3% to 4%. The chain carries TRBV5-4 and TRBJ2-5; possibly TRBD1 for D (5 bases). The receptor was derived from a human donor in good health. The specimen was blood. As DNA, the CDR3 is TGTGCCAGCAGCTTGCGCAGGGCAGAGACCCAGTACTTC. It yields the protein CASSLRRAETQYF.